This T cell receptor (beta chain) came from a study of T cells in Graves' hyperthyroidism and ophthalmopathy. Overall study results and limits: Ophthalmopathy and stable hyperthyroidism were separated by a 13 V-J model. It was a median around 6 months before onset that the model predicted ophthalmopathy.

It was RNA transcripts that yielded the amplified TCR beta CDR3 regions. A first-round RT-PCR of the TCR CDR3 used the HTBI primer set. Using its own MiXCR run on the multiplex PCR reads, TCRdb lists one record per CDR3 protein. Of around 700,000 distinct CDR3 sequences detected, roughly a sixth appear once; the ten largest clones hold over 15%. In germline, CDR1 is SEHNR, CDR2 FQNEAQ (reference sequence). CDR3 size: 12 residues. With a duration under 2 months, the hyperthyroidism was newly diagnosed in patients aged 18 to 65. The study left out patients who had uncontrolled infection, other autoimmune disease, pregnancy or lactation. This clonotype was counted between two and nine times. Antigen specificity is unknown. Sequence at one end of the junction differs from germline and may be a read error.

Material: blood. This receptor was taken from a woman in her forties or fifties with Graves' hyperthyroidism that later progressed to Graves' ophthalmopathy. The rearrangement joins TRBV7-9 to TRBJ2-7; no clear D gene. CDR3 coding DNA: TGTGCCAACAGCTTATTGGGTGACGAGCAGTACTTC. This gives the protein CANSLLGDEQYF.